The rows below give T cell receptor beta chains drawn from one sample of a study of shared clonotypes between healthy human individuals. TCRdb's copy holds only in-frame clones and misses some; the assay was immunoSEQ multiplex PCR. The sample yields 1.6 million or so clones, approximately 96% seen once. The source material was naive CD4+ T cells sorted from blood. These receptor sequences come from a man aged 30 to 45 in good health. CDR3s include the opening cysteine and the closing phenylalanine or tryptophan. D genes are given only for firm matches. Not all rows give a size; the values are once, few, many and, for expanded clones, a class.

V gene: TRBV28
clone size: -
J gene: TRBJ2-1
D gene: TRBD1
CDR3 DNA: TGTGCCAGCACAATCCAGGGGGCGAGTTACAATGAGCAGTTCTTC
CDR3 protein: CASTIQGASYNEQFF

V gene: TRBV18
clone size: -
J gene: TRBJ2-5
D gene: TRBD2
CDR3 DNA: TGTGCCAGCTCTAAGACTAGCGGGATGGGGCAAGAGACCCAGTACTTC
CDR3 protein: CASSKTSGMGQETQYF

V gene: TRBV5-1
clone size: -
J gene: TRBJ1-4
D gene: TRBD1
CDR3 DNA: TGCGCCAGCAGCTCCGGGACAGGAGGGGAAAAACTGTTTTTT
CDR3 protein: CASSSGTGGEKLFF

V gene: TRBV5-6
clone size: -
J gene: TRBJ1-1
D gene: -
CDR3 DNA: TGTGCCAGCAGCTTGGTAGCCAGGGGTGAAGCTTTCTTT
CDR3 protein: CASSLVARGEAFF

V gene: TRBV5-4
clone size: once
J gene: TRBJ2-3
D gene: -
CDR3 DNA: TGTGCCAGCAGCCCCACCGGAGCGGCAAGCACAGATACGCAGTATTTT
CDR3 protein: CASSPTGAASTDTQYF

V gene: TRBV25-1
clone size: -
J gene: TRBJ2-6
D gene: -
CDR3 DNA: TGTGCCAGCAGTGGTACAGGGTCGGGGGCCAACGTCCTGACTTTC
CDR3 protein: CASSGTGSGANVLTF

V gene: TRBV11-2
clone size: once
J gene: TRBJ2-5
D gene: TRBD2
CDR3 DNA: TGTGCCAGCAGCTCGTTTAGCGGGAGGGCCGCAGAGACCCAGTACTTC
CDR3 protein: CASSSFSGRAAETQYF

V gene: TRBV18
clone size: -
J gene: TRBJ2-7
D gene: -
CDR3 DNA: TGTGCCAGCTCACTCCTCTCAGGGACATCGACCTACGAGCAGTACTTC
CDR3 protein: CASSLLSGTSTYEQYF

V gene: TRBV6-5
clone size: -
J gene: TRBJ1-2
D gene: -
CDR3 DNA: TGTGCCAGCAGTTCGCTCCAGGGGCGCGGAGGCTACACCTTC
CDR3 protein: CASSSLQGRGGYTF

V gene: TRBV28
clone size: -
J gene: TRBJ1-5
D gene: TRBD1
CDR3 DNA: TGTGCCAGCAGTTTCAGGACAGGGCTTCGGCAGCCCCAGCATTTT
CDR3 protein: CASSFRTGLRQPQHF

V gene: TRBV5-1
clone size: -
J gene: TRBJ2-2
D gene: TRBD2
CDR3 DNA: TGCGCCAGCTATGCGGGAGGGAACACCGGGGAGCTGTTTTTT
CDR3 protein: CASYAGGNTGELFF

V gene: TRBV7-6
clone size: -
J gene: TRBJ1-4
D gene: TRBD1
CDR3 DNA: TGTGCCAGCAGCTTAACGCTGGAAGGGGGCGTCACTAATGAAAAACTGTTTTTT
CDR3 protein: CASSLTLEGGVTNEKLFF

V gene: TRBV5-4
clone size: -
J gene: TRBJ1-1
D gene: TRBD1
CDR3 DNA: TGTGCCAGCAGGGGACAGGCGGCCAGCACTGAAGCTTTCTTT
CDR3 protein: CASRGQAASTEAFF

V gene: TRBV7-6
clone size: -
J gene: TRBJ2-3
D gene: TRBD1
CDR3 DNA: TGTGCCAGCAGCTTGGGACAGGGGACAGATACGCAGTATTTT
CDR3 protein: CASSLGQGTDTQYF

V gene: TRBV10-2
clone size: -
J gene: TRBJ2-7
D gene: TRBD1
CDR3 DNA: TGCGCCAGTCGGACAGGGCCCCCTTTAAGTCGGTACGAGCAGTACTTC
CDR3 protein: CASRTGPPLSRYEQYF

V gene: TRBV9
clone size: -
J gene: TRBJ2-1
D gene: TRBD1
CDR3 DNA: TGTGCCAGCAGCGCCGGGACAGGACATTACAATGAGCAGTTCTTC
CDR3 protein: CASSAGTGHYNEQFF

V gene: TRBV7-2
clone size: -
J gene: TRBJ2-5
D gene: -
CDR3 DNA: TGTGCCAGCAGCTTACAACGGGGCGGGGAGACCCAGTACTTC
CDR3 protein: CASSLQRGGETQYF

V gene: TRBV7-9
clone size: -
J gene: TRBJ2-1
D gene: TRBD1
CDR3 DNA: TGTGCCAGCAGCACGACAGGGTGGGAGCAGTTCTTC
CDR3 protein: CASSTTGWEQFF

V gene: TRBV5-1
clone size: once
J gene: TRBJ2-1
D gene: TRBD2
CDR3 DNA: TGCGCCAGCAGCATCGGGACTAGCGGCAATGAGCAGTTCTTC
CDR3 protein: CASSIGTSGNEQFF

V gene: TRBV29-1
clone size: -
J gene: TRBJ2-3
D gene: -
CDR3 DNA: TGCAGCTGGGGGGCGGGAGCAGATACGCAGTATTTT
CDR3 protein: CSWGAGADTQYF

V gene: TRBV5-1
clone size: -
J gene: TRBJ1-2
D gene: TRBD1
CDR3 DNA: TGCGCCAGCAGCTTGGAGGGACAGGGAAACGGGACTTTC
CDR3 protein: CASSLEGQGNGTF

V gene: TRBV7-2
clone size: -
J gene: TRBJ2-1
D gene: -
CDR3 DNA: TGTGCCAGCAGCTTAGTCTCCGGGCCTTTGGGGCATGAGCAGTTCTTC
CDR3 protein: CASSLVSGPLGHEQFF

V gene: TRBV7-9
clone size: -
J gene: TRBJ1-4
D gene: TRBD1
CDR3 DNA: TGTGCCAGCAGCGAAACAGGGGGCGGAAGTGAAAAACTGTTTTTT
CDR3 protein: CASSETGGGSEKLFF

V gene: TRBV5-1
clone size: -
J gene: TRBJ2-7
D gene: -
CDR3 DNA: TGCGCCAGCAGGGGGACGCCTCTCTACGAGCAGTACTTC
CDR3 protein: CASRGTPLYEQYF

V gene: TRBV7-9
clone size: few
J gene: TRBJ1-2
D gene: -
CDR3 DNA: TGTGCCAGCACCCCGTGGGGGGACTATGGCTACACCTTC
CDR3 protein: CASTPWGDYGYTF

V gene: TRBV19
clone size: -
J gene: TRBJ2-7
D gene: TRBD2
CDR3 DNA: TGTGCCAGTAGTCTTCACCTGGACGGGAGGAGCTCCTACGAGCAGTACTTC
CDR3 protein: CASSLHLDGRSSYEQYF

V gene: TRBV2
clone size: -
J gene: TRBJ2-2
D gene: -
CDR3 DNA: TGTGCCAGCGGCAGGGAGCGTGGGAACACCGGGGAGCTGTTTTTT
CDR3 protein: CASGRERGNTGELFF

V gene: TRBV7-2
clone size: -
J gene: TRBJ2-7
D gene: TRBD1
CDR3 DNA: TGTGCCAGCAGGCATACCGGGACAGGGGCTTTCGAGCAGTACTTC
CDR3 protein: CASRHTGTGAFEQYF

V gene: TRBV5-1
clone size: -
J gene: TRBJ2-5
D gene: TRBD1
CDR3 DNA: TGCGCCAGCAGCAGAACGGACAGGAGGCAAGAGACCCAGTACTTC
CDR3 protein: CASSRTDRRQETQYF

V gene: TRBV27
clone size: -
J gene: TRBJ2-7
D gene: -
CDR3 DNA: TGTGCCAGCAGTTTCCTGGGGGGATACGAGCAGTACTTC
CDR3 protein: CASSFLGGYEQYF

V gene: TRBV19
clone size: -
J gene: TRBJ1-5
D gene: TRBD1
CDR3 DNA: TGTGCCAGTAGTACTTCGACAGGGGGCTTGCCCCAGCATTTT
CDR3 protein: CASSTSTGGLPQHF

V gene: TRBV19
clone size: -
J gene: TRBJ2-7
D gene: TRBD2
CDR3 DNA: TGTGCCAGTAGTACCGAGCCCACTAGCGGGAGATTGTGGCAGTACTTC
CDR3 protein: CASSTEPTSGRLWQYF

V gene: TRBV6-1
clone size: -
J gene: TRBJ2-4
D gene: -
CDR3 DNA: TGTGCCAGCAGTGAGGGCGCTACGAGCATTCAGTACTTC
CDR3 protein: CASSEGATSIQYF

V gene: TRBV5-1
clone size: once
J gene: TRBJ1-2
D gene: -
CDR3 DNA: TGCGCCAGCAGCTTGGTTGTAGGGGAAGGCTACACCTTC
CDR3 protein: CASSLVVGEGYTF

V gene: TRBV28
clone size: once
J gene: TRBJ2-3
D gene: -
CDR3 DNA: TGTGCCAGCAGTTTTTATCCAGATACGCAGTATTTT
CDR3 protein: CASSFYPDTQYF

V gene: TRBV2
clone size: once
J gene: TRBJ2-7
D gene: -
CDR3 DNA: TGTGCCAGCAGCGTGGACATCTCCTACGAGCAGTACTTC
CDR3 protein: CASSVDISYEQYF

V gene: TRBV5-1
clone size: -
J gene: TRBJ1-2
D gene: -
CDR3 DNA: TGCGCCAGCAGCCTGGGGTCCCCCCATTCGGAGTATGGCTACACCTTC
CDR3 protein: CASSLGSPHSEYGYTF

V gene: TRBV7-2
clone size: once
J gene: TRBJ1-2
D gene: -
CDR3 DNA: TGTGCCAGCAGCTTAGTATCAGGGGCGGGTGGCTACACCTTC
CDR3 protein: CASSLVSGAGGYTF

V gene: TRBV11-3
clone size: -
J gene: TRBJ2-3
D gene: TRBD1
CDR3 DNA: TGTGCCAGCAGCTGGGCGGCAGGGGGTGCGGATACGCAGTATTTT
CDR3 protein: CASSWAAGGADTQYF

V gene: TRBV27
clone size: -
J gene: TRBJ2-1
D gene: -
CDR3 DNA: TGTGCCAGCAGTGACCGGGACGTCGGGCGCAAGTTCTTC
CDR3 protein: CASSDRDVGRKFF

V gene: TRBV7-2
clone size: -
J gene: TRBJ2-7
D gene: -
CDR3 DNA: TGTGCCAGCAGCCCAGGACACCCCTACGAGCAGTACTTC
CDR3 protein: CASSPGHPYEQYF

V gene: TRBV9
clone size: -
J gene: TRBJ2-7
D gene: -
CDR3 DNA: TGTGCCAGCAGCGTAAGGTCTAGCGTGCTTATCTACGAGCAGTACTTC
CDR3 protein: CASSVRSSVLIYEQYF

V gene: TRBV11-2
clone size: -
J gene: TRBJ2-1
D gene: -
CDR3 DNA: TGTGCCAGCAGCTTAGGGGTAGGTTACAATGAGCAGTTCTTC
CDR3 protein: CASSLGVGYNEQFF

V gene: TRBV5-6
clone size: -
J gene: TRBJ2-1
D gene: TRBD1
CDR3 DNA: TGTGCCAGCAGCTTTGGGCTAAGGGACAGCGGATTCAATGAGCAGTTCTTC
CDR3 protein: CASSFGLRDSGFNEQFF

V gene: TRBV5-1
clone size: -
J gene: TRBJ2-7
D gene: -
CDR3 DNA: TGCGCCAGCAGCATGGGTGATTTGAACTCCTACGAGCAGTACTTC
CDR3 protein: CASSMGDLNSYEQYF

V gene: TRBV18
clone size: -
J gene: TRBJ2-1
D gene: TRBD2
CDR3 DNA: TGTGCCAGCTCACCACTATTAAGCGGGAGGGTTACCTACAATGAGCAGTTCTTC
CDR3 protein: CASSPLLSGRVTYNEQFF

V gene: TRBV29-1
clone size: -
J gene: TRBJ2-2
D gene: -
CDR3 DNA: TGCAGCTCCTCGGAGCGGGACACCGGGGAGCTGTTTTTT
CDR3 protein: CSSSERDTGELFF

V gene: TRBV9
clone size: -
J gene: TRBJ2-1
D gene: -
CDR3 DNA: TGTGCCAGCAGCGTAGGAGGGGAGCAGTTCTTC
CDR3 protein: CASSVGGEQFF

V gene: TRBV2
clone size: -
J gene: TRBJ2-5
D gene: -
CDR3 DNA: TGTGCCAGCAGTGACGGGATTCAAGAGACCCAGTACTTC
CDR3 protein: CASSDGIQETQYF

V gene: TRBV28
clone size: -
J gene: TRBJ2-1
D gene: -
CDR3 DNA: TGTGCCAGCAGTACCCCGGGAAATGAGCAGTTCTTC
CDR3 protein: CASSTPGNEQFF

V gene: TRBV5-5
clone size: -
J gene: TRBJ1-5
D gene: -
CDR3 DNA: TGTGCCAGCAGCTTTGTGGGGACACTAAATCAGCCCCAGCATTTT
CDR3 protein: CASSFVGTLNQPQHF

V gene: TRBV5-6
clone size: -
J gene: TRBJ1-5
D gene: TRBD1
CDR3 DNA: TGTGCCAGCAGCCGCCAGGGGGCAGGCAATCAGCCCCAGCATTTT
CDR3 protein: CASSRQGAGNQPQHF

V gene: TRBV7-3
clone size: once
J gene: TRBJ2-2
D gene: -
CDR3 DNA: TGTGCCAGCAGCCCACGGGCGAGGGGAGGCACCGGGGAGCTGTTTTTT
CDR3 protein: CASSPRARGGTGELFF